This entry describes one TCR beta chain. Sequencing was performed with immunoSEQ multiplex PCR; in TCRdb, only in-frame clones are kept and a portion is missing. The sample consists of roughly 55,000 clones, around 96% of them appearing once. These data belong to a study of control samples from healthy donors and cancer patients. V was clipped by 3 bases and J by 7 bases, with 12 bases between them. CDR1 and CDR2 from the germline V gene are SNHLY and FYNNEI. The CDR3 runs 13 residues. The sample consisted of blood. This TCR came from a woman under 30 in good health. This chain joins TRBV2 and TRBJ1-1, with D tentatively TRBD1 (6 bases). The CDR3 sequence is CASSDQGMGEAFF. The CDR3 region has the DNA TGTGCCAGCAGTGACCAGGGGATGGGTGAAGCTTTCTTT. The variable domain in full, with the rest retrieved from reference TRBV2 and TRBJ1-1, is EPEVTQTPSHQVTQMGQEVILRCVPISNHLYFYWYRQILGQKVEFLVSFYNNEISEKSEIFDDQFSVERPDGSNFTLKIRSTKLEDSAMYFCASSDQGMGEAFFGQGTRLTVV.